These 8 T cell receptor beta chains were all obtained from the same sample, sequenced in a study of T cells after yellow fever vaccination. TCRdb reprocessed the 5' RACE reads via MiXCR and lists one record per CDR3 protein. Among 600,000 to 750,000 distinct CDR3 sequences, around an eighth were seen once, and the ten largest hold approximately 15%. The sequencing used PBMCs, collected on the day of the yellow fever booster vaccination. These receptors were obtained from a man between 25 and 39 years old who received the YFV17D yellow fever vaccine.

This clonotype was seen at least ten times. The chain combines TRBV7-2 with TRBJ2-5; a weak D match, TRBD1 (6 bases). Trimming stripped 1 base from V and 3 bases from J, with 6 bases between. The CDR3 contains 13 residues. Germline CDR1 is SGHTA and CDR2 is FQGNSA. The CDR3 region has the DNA TGTGCCAGCAGCTTAGACAGGGAAGAGACCCAGTACTTC. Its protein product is CASSLDREETQYF.

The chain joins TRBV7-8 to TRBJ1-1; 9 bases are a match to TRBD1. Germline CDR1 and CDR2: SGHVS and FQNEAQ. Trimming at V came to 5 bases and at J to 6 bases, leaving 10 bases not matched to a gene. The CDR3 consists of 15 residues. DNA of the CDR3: TGTGCCAGCAGCGTACCGGGACAGGGAGGGGCTGAAGCTTTCTTT. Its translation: CASSVPGQGGAEAFF.

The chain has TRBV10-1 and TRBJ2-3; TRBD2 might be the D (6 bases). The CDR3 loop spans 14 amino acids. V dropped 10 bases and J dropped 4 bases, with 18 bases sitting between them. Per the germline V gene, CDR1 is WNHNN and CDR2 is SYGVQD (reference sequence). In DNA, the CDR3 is TGCGCCACGGCCCGACTCAGGGAGGCAGATACGCAGTATTTT. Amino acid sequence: CATARLREADTQYF.

DNA of the CDR3: TGTGCCAGTTCCACCCCAGGTTTTGAAGCTTTCTTT. Its translation is CASSTPGFEAFF. This chain uses TRBV28 with TRBJ1-1; D is undetermined. Germline V gene data show CDR1 as MDHEN and CDR2 as SYDVKM. This CDR3 comprises 12 residues. The V end was cut by 9 bases, the J end by 7 bases, with 15 bases between.

As DNA, the CDR3 is TGTGCCAGCAGTTACGTACAGGGGGCAGACTATGGCTACACCTTC. It codes for CASSYVQGADYGYTF. V usage is TRBV6-5 and J usage is TRBJ1-2, with TRBD1 matching 9 bases. The CDR3 has 15 residues. Trimming took 2 bases from V and 3 from J; bases not matched to a gene: 4. Germline CDR1 is MNHEY and CDR2 is SVGAGI.

CDR3 region: CASSSTGADEKLFF. The CDR3 region has the DNA TGCGCCAGCAGCTCGACAGGGGCGGACGAAAAACTGTTTTTT. The rearrangement joins TRBV5-1 to TRBJ1-4; 8 nucleotides line up with TRBD1. In germline, CDR1 is SGHRS, CDR2 YFSETQ. The CDR3 covers 14 residues. Losses at the gene ends were 3 bases for V and 8 bases for J; bases not matched to a gene: 6.

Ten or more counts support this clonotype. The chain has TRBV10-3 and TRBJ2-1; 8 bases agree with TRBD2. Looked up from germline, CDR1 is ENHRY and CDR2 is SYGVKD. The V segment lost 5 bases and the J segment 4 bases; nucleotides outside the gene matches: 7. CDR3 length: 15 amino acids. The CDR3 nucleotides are TGTGCCATCAGTACCGGGACTAGGGGTTACAATGAGCAGTTCTTC. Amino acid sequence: CAISTGTRGYNEQFF.

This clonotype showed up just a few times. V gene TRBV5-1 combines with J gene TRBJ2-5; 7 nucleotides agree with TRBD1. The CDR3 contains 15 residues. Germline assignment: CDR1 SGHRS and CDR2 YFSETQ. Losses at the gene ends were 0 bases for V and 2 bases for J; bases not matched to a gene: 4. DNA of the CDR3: TGCGCCAGCAGCTTGGACAGGGGTAGGCAAGAGACCCAGTACTTC. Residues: CASSLDRGRQETQYF.